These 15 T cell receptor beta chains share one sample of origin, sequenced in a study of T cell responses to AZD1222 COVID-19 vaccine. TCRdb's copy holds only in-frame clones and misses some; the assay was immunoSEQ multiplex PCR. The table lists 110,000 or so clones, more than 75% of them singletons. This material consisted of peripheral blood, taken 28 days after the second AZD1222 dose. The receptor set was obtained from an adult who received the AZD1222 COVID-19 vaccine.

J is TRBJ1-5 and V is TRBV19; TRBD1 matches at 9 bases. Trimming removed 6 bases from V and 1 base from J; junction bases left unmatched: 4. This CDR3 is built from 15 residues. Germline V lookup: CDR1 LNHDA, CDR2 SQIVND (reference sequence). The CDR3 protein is CASRTGGKSNQPQHF. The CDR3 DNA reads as TGTGCCAGTAGAACAGGGGGCAAAAGCAATCAGCCCCAGCATTTT.

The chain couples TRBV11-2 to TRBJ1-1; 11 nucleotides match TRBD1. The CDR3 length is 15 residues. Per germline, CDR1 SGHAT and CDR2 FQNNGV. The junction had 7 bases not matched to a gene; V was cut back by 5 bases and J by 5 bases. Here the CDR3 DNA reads TGTGCCAGCAGCGTCACCGGGACAGGGGGGACTGAAGCTTTCTTT. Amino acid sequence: CASSVTGTGGTEAFF.

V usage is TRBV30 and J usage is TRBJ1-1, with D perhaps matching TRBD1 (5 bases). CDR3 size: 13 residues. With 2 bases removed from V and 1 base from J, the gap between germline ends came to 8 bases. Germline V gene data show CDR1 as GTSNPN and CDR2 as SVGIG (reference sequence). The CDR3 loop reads CAWSKGPNTEAFF. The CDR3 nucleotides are TGTGCCTGGAGTAAGGGACCGAACACTGAAGCTTTCTTT. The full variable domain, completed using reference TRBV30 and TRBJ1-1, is SQTIHQWPATLVQPVGSPLSLECTVEGTSNPNLYWYRQAAGRGLQLLFYSVGIGQISSEVPQNLSASRPQDRQFILSSKKLLLSDSGFYLCAWSKGPNTEAFFGQGTRLTVV.

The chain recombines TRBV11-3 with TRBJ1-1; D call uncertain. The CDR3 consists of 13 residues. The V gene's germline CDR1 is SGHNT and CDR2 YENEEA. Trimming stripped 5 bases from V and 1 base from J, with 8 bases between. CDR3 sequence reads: CASSAQQNTEAFF. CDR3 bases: TGTGCCAGCAGCGCACAGCAGAACACTGAAGCTTTCTTT.

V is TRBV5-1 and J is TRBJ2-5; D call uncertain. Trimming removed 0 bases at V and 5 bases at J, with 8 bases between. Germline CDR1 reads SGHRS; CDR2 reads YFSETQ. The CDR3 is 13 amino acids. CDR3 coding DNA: TGCGCCAGCAGCTTGGGACGTCGGGAGACCCAGTACTTC. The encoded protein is CASSLGRRETQYF.

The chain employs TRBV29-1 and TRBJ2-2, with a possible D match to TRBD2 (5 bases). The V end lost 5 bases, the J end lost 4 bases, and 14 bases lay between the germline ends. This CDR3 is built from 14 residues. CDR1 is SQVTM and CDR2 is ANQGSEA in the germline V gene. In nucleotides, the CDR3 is TGCAGCGTTTTGTGGGAGCTTAGCACCGGGGAGCTGTTTTTT. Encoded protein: CSVLWELSTGELFF.

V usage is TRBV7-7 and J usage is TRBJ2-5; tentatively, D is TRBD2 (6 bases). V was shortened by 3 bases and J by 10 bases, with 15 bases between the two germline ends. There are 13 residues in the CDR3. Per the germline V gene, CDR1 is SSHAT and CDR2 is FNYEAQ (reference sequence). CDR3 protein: CASSLDGGGIQYF. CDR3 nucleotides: TGTGCCAGCAGCTTGGACGGTGGCGGGATCCAGTACTTC.

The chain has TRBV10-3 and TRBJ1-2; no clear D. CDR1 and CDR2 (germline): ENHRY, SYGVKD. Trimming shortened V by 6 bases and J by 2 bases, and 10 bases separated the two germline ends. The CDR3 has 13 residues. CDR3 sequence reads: CAIRRQDNYGYTF. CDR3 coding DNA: TGTGCCATCAGACGACAAGACAACTATGGCTACACCTTC.

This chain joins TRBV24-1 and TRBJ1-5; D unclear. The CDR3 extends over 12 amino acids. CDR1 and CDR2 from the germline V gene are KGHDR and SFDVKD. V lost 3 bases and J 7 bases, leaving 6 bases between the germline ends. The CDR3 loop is CATSDEFQPQHF. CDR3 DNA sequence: TGTGCCACCAGTGATGAGTTCCAGCCCCAGCATTTT.

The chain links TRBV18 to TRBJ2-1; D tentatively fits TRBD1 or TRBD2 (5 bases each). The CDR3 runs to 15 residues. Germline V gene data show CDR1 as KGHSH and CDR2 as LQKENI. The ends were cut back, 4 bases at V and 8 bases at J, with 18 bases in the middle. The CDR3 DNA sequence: TGTGCCAGCTCACGTCTACGGGACCATATTTATGAGCAGTTCTTC. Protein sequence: CASSRLRDHIYEQFF.

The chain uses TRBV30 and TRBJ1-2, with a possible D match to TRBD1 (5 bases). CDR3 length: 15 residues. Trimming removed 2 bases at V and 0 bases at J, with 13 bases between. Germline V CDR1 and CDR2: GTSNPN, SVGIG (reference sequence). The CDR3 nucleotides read TGTGCCTGGAGTCGGACCGCAGGGACTAACTATGGCTACACCTTC. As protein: CAWSRTAGTNYGYTF.

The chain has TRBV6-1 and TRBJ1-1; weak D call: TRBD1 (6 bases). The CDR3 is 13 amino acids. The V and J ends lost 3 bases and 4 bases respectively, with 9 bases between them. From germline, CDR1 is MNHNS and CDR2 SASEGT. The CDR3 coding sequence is TGTGCCAGCAGTGACAGGGGAATCACTGAAGCTTTCTTT. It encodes CASSDRGITEAFF.

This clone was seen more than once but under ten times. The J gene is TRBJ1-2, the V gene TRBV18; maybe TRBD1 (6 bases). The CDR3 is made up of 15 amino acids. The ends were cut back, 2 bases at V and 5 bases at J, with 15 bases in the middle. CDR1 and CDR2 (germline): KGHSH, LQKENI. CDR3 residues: CASSPYGGPEYGYTF. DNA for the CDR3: TGTGCCAGCTCACCATACGGGGGCCCTGAATATGGCTACACCTTC.

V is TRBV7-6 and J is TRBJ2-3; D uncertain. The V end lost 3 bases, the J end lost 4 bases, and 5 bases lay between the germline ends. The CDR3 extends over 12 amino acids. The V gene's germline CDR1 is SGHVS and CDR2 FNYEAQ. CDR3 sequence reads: CASSFGSDTQYF. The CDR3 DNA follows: TGTGCCAGCAGCTTCGGGTCAGATACGCAGTATTTT.

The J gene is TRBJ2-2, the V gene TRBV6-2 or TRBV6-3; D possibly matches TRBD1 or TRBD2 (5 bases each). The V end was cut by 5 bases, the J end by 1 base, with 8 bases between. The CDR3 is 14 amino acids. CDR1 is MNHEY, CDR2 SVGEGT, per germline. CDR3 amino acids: CASSLGGNTGELFF. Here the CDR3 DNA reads TGTGCCAGCAGTCTTGGGGGGAACACCGGGGAGCTGTTTTTT.